The next 7 T cell receptor beta chains were all read from a single sample in a study of cytomegalovirus exposure and HLA in healthy donors (dated by TCRdb to about 2017). Preparation of the library involved the immunoSEQ multiplex PCR assay. TCRdb retrieved this table from immuneACCESS and kept in-frame rearrangements only. Not all clones are present; in checked studies, unresolved V genes account for under half, and no reason is known for the remainder. The sample has 100,000 to 150,000 clones on record, roughly nine tenths of them singletons. The ten largest clonotypes hold around 1.1% of the sample. The material sequenced was PBMCs. These receptors were taken from a woman between 18 and 30 years old in good health and CMV-seronegative.

The chain has TRBV28 and TRBJ2-7, with 7 bases that match TRBD1. The germline CDR1 and CDR2 sequences are MDHEN and SYDVKM. CDR3 length: 14 amino acids. V lost 6 bases and J lost 6; bases outside the gene matches: 11. The CDR3 DNA follows: TGTGCCAGCAGCGCCCCGACAGGGCCCCGCGAGCAGTACGTC. As protein: CASSAPTGPREQYV.

CDR3 DNA: TGTGCCAGCAGTGAATGGGCAGCCTCCTATAATTCACCCCTCCACTTT. The encoded protein is CASSEWAASYNSPLHF. The V and J genes are TRBV6-4 and TRBJ1-6, with no clear D. Germline lookup yields CDR1 MRHNA and CDR2 SNTAGT. V lost 3 bases and J 0 bases, leaving 9 bases between the germline ends. This CDR3 spans 16 amino acids.

The gene calls are TRBV5-1 and TRBJ1-5, with TRBD1 matching over 7 bases. Germline loops: CDR1 SGHRS, CDR2 YFSETQ. CDR3 length equals 14 residues. V gave up 4 bases and J gave up 2 bases; unmatched junction bases: 3. This CDR3 reads CASSDTGGNQPQHF. The CDR3 DNA is TGCGCCAGCAGCGACACAGGGGGCAATCAGCCCCAGCATTTT.

The J gene is TRBJ2-3, the V gene TRBV5-1, with D possibly TRBD2 on 5 matching bases. V dropped 6 bases and J dropped 2 bases, with 19 bases sitting between them. Germline CDR1 is SGHRS and CDR2 is YFSETQ. The length of the CDR3 is 16 residues. Here the CDR3 DNA reads TGCGCCAGCAACATAATTCCCGCCGGGAACACAGATACGCAGTATTTT. Residues: CASNIIPAGNTDTQYF.

The V call is TRBV27, the J call TRBJ2-1; tentative D call: TRBD1 (5 bases). The germline V gene has CDR1 MNHEY and CDR2 SMNVEV (reference sequence). The CDR3 spans 15 residues. Trimming took 5 bases from V and 0 from J, leaving 11 bases between them. CDR3: CASSRQRSSYNEQFF. CDR3 sequence (DNA): TGTGCCAGCAGTCGACAGAGAAGCTCCTACAATGAGCAGTTCTTC.

The J gene is TRBJ2-7, the V gene TRBV4-3, with D possibly matching TRBD2 (5 bases). V lost 0 bases and J 1 base, leaving 10 bases between the germline ends. CDR1 and CDR2 from the germline V gene are LGHNA and YSLEER. The CDR3 has 15 amino acids. The CDR3 DNA is TGCGCCAGCAGCCAAGAAACGGGATCGTCCTACGAGCAGTACTTC. Protein product: CASSQETGSSYEQYF.

The V and J genes are TRBV15 and TRBJ1-4; tentative D call: TRBD1 (6 bases). Germline values: CDR1 LNHNV, CDR2 YYDKDF (reference sequence). V was shortened by 11 bases and J by 10 bases, with 29 bases between the two germline ends. This CDR3 comprises 16 residues. CDR3 sequence: CASSDSFFEFSRKLFF. The DNA of the CDR3 is TGTGCCTCCTCGGACAGTTTCTTTGAGTTCTCGCGAAAACTGTTTTTT.